This T cell receptor beta chain was retrieved from a study of T cells in Graves' hyperthyroidism and ophthalmopathy. The CDR3 is made up of 15 amino acids. V lost 1 base to trimming and J lost 8 bases, with 16 bases between them. Germline V gene data show CDR1 as SGHRS and CDR2 as YFSETQ. Study conclusions and caveats: In the analysis, a 13 V-J model separated ophthalmopathy from stable hyperthyroidism.

This clonotype was seen many times. Its antigen is not identified. This sample holds PBMCs from approximately 9 ml fresh peripheral blood. Amplified regions were TCR beta CDR3 sequences from RNA transcripts. Researchers ran a first-round RT-PCR on the TCR CDR3 using the HTBI primer set. In TCRdb, the multiplex PCR reads were re-called with MiXCR into one record per CDR3 protein. This table holds 450,000 to 600,000 distinct CDR3 sequences, around 15% found once. The genes are TRBV5-1 and TRBJ2-1, with D maybe TRBD1 (6 bases). Sequenced material: blood. The clonotype comes from a woman in her 40s with Graves' hyperthyroidism. CDR3 loop: CASSLPQGTFDEQFF. The DNA of the CDR3 is TGCGCCAGCAGCTTGCCACAGGGCACTTTCGATGAGCAGTTCTTC.